This T cell receptor beta chain came from a study of cytomegalovirus exposure and HLA in healthy donors. The CDR3 extends over 14 amino acids. Trimming stripped 0 bases from V and 6 bases from J, with 9 bases between. The germline V gene has CDR1 SGHVS and CDR2 FQNEAQ. The study ran its PCR with 60 Vbeta and 13 Jbeta primers. Generated by immunoSEQ multiplex PCR, the TCRdb table keeps only in-frame clones and is missing some. The top ten hold 0.38% of the sample, which has about 170,000 clones, more than 70% seen once. This TCR was sampled from a boy between 2 and 10 years old in good health and CMV-seronegative. The specimen was PBMCs. The rearrangement uses TRBV7-8 and TRBJ1-3, with D possibly matching TRBD1 (5 bases). The CDR3 DNA reads TGTGCCAGCAGCTTAGCACAGGACAAAAACACCATATATTTT. Amino acids: CASSLAQDKNTIYF. Full variable domain (rest looked up from reference TRBV7-8 and TRBJ1-3): GAGVSQSPRYKVAKRGQDVALRCDPISGHVSLFWYQQALGQGPEFLTYFQNEAQLDKSGLPSDRFFAERPEGSVSTLKIQRTQQEDSAVYLCASSLAQDKNTIYFGEGSWLTVV.